This T cell receptor (beta chain) was identified in a study of radiotherapy plus CTLA-4 blockade in lung cancer listed by TCRdb under 2018. Some background on the complete study: Objective responses were observed in 18% of enrolled patients, and disease control was achieved in approximately 29%.

Library method: the immunoSEQ multiplex PCR assay. Sourced from immuneACCESS, this table was stored by TCRdb with only in-frame sequences that have V and J called. A share of the clones is absent; for the studies checked, an unresolved V gene accounts for under half, and the remainder has no known explanation. Within this sample are about 49,000 clones, with 70% to 90% of them counted one time only. Of the sample, 28% falls within the top ten clones. In this study, focal radiation therapy paired with CTLA-4 blockade (ipilimumab) was tested in patients who had chemo-refractory metastatic non-small-cell lung cancer. Counted from cysteine to phenylalanine, this CDR3 has 17 amino acids. The kept DNA is CDR3 alone, 51 bases in frame from the first base. V loses 5 bases at its end and J loses 4 bases; junction bases beyond the gene matches: 13. Based on the germline V gene, the CDR1 and CDR2 sequences are SGHTA and FQGTGA.

A single count supports this clone. The antigen it recognizes is unknown. No clone much larger than this one lies a single base away; base qualities are absent. General findings and caveats noted by the study authors: The strongest predictors of response were reported to be early dynamic shifts in blood T cell clones along with a rise in serum interferon-beta following radiation. After treatment with radiotherapy and ipilimumab, TCR clones that originated in tumors expanded in peripheral blood.

This TCR was sampled from a human donor with non-small cell lung cancer whose response to radiotherapy plus ipilimumab could not be evaluated. The rearrangement joined TRBV7-3 to TRBJ2-1, and 8 junction bases match TRBD1. The source material was peripheral blood, sampled from a patient treated with radiotherapy plus ipilimumab. The DNA is TGTGCCAGCAGCGAGACCCGACAGGGGAGATGGTACAATGAGCAGTTCTTC. Translated, this gives CASSETRQGRWYNEQFF. Beyond the CDR3, the reference TRBV7-3 and TRBJ2-1 genes provide the residues; the full variable domain reads: GAGVSQTPSNKVTEKGKYVELRCDPISGHTALYWYRQSLGQGPEFLIYFQGTGAADDSGLPNDRFFAVRPEGSVSTLKIQRTERGDSAVYLCASSETRQGRWYNEQFFGPGTRLTVL.